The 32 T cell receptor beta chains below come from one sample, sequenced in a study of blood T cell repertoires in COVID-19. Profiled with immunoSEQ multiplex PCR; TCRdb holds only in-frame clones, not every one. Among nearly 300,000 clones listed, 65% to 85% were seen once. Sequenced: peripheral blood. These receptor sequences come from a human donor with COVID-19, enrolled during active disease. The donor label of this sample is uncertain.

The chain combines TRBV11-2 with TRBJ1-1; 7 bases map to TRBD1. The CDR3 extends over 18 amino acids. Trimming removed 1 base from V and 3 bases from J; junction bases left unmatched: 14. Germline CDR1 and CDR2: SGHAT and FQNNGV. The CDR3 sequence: CASSLGRTRSDRHTEAFF. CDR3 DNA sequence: TGTGCCAGCAGCTTAGGGCGAACCCGCTCGGACAGGCACACTGAAGCTTTCTTT.

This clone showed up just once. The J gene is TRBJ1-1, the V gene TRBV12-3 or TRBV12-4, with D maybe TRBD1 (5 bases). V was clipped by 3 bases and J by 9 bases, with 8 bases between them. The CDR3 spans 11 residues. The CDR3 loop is CASSFRGKAFF. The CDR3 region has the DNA TGTGCCAGCAGTTTTCGGGGGAAAGCTTTCTTT.

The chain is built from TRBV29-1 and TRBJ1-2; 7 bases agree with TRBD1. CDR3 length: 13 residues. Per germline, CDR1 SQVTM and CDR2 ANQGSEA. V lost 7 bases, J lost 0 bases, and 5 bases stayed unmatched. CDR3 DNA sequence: TGCAGCGCTGGGGACAGAACTAACTATGGCTACACCTTC. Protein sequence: CSAGDRTNYGYTF.

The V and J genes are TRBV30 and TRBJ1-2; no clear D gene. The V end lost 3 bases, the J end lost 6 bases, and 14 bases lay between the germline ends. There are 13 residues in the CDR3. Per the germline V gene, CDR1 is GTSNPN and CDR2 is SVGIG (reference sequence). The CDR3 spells CAWRKVRLDGYTF. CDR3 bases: TGTGCCTGGAGGAAGGTCAGACTTGATGGCTACACCTTC.

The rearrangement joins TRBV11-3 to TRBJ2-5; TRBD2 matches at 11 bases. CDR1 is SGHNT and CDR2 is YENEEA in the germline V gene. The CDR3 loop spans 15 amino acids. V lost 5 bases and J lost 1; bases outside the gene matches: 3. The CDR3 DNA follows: TGTGCCAGCAGCCCGGGACTAGCGGTCCAAGAGACCCAGTACTTC. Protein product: CASSPGLAVQETQYF.

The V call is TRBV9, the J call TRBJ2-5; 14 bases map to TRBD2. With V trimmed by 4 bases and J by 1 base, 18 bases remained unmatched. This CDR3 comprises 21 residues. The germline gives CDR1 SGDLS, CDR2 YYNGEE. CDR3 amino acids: CASSFRDRGTSGSPGQETQYF. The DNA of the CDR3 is TGTGCCAGCAGCTTCCGGGACAGAGGGACTAGCGGGAGCCCGGGCCAAGAGACCCAGTACTTC.

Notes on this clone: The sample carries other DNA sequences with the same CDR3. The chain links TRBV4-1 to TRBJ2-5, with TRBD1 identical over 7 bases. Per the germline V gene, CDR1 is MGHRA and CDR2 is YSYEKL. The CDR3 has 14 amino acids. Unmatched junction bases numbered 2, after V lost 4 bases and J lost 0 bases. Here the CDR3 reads CASSRGQYQETQYF. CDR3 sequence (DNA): TGCGCCAGCAGCCGGGGACAGTACCAAGAGACCCAGTACTTC.

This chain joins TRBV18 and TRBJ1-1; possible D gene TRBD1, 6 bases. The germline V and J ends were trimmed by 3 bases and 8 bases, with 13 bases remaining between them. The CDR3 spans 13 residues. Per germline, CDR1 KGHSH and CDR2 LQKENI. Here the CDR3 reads CASSPAEDREAFF. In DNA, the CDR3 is TGTGCCAGCTCACCCGCCGAGGACAGAGAAGCTTTCTTT.

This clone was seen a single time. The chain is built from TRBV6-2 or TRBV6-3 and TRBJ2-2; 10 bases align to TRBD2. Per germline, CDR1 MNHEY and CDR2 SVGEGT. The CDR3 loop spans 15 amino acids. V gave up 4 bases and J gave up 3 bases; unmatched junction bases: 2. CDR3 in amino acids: CASSLLAGDTGELFF. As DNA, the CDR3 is TGTGCCAGCAGTTTGCTAGCGGGAGACACCGGGGAGCTGTTTTTT.

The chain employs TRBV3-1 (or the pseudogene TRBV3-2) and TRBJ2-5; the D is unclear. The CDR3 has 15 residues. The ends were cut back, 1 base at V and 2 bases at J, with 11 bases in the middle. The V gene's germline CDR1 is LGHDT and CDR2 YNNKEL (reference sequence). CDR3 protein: CASSQVKIAQETQYF. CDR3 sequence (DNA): TGTGCCAGCAGCCAAGTTAAGATAGCACAAGAGACCCAGTACTTC.

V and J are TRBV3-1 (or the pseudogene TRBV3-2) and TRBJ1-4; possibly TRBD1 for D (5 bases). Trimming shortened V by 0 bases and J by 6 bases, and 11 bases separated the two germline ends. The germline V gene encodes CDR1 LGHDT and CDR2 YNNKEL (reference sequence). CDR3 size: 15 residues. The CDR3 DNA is TGTGCCAGCAGCCAAGATCGGGGGGGACATGAAAAACTGTTTTTT. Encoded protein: CASSQDRGGHEKLFF.

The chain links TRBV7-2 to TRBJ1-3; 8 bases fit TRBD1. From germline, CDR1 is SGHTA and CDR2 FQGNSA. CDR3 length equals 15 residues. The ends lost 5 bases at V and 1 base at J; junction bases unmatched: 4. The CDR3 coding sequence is TGTGCCAGCAGCCGTGACAGGGGATCTGGAAACACCATATATTTT. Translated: CASSRDRGSGNTIYF.

CDR3 region: CASSGGWKGNTEAFF. The CDR3 DNA follows: TGTGCCAGCAGCGGAGGGTGGAAGGGGAACACTGAAGCTTTCTTT. The chain employs TRBV9 and TRBJ1-1; the D is unclear. The V end was cut by 3 bases, the J end by 1 base, with 13 bases between. Germline loops: CDR1 SGDLS, CDR2 YYNGEE. This CDR3 comprises 15 residues.

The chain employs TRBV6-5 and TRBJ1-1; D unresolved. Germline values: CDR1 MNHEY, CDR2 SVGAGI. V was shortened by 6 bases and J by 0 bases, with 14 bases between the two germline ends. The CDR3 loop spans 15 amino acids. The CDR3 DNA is TGTGCCAGCAGCGACGGGAGTTCTATGAACACTGAAGCTTTCTTT. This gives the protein CASSDGSSMNTEAFF.

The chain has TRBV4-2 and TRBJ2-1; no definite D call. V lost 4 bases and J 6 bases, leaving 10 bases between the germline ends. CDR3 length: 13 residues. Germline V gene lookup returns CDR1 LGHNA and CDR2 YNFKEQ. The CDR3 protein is CASSRDRSNEQFF. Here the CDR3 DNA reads TGTGCCAGCAGCCGAGACCGGTCCAATGAGCAGTTCTTC.

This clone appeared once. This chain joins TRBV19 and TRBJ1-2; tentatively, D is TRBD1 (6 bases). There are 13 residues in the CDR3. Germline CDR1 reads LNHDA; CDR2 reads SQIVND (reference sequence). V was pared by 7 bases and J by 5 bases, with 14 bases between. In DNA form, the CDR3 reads TGTGCCAGTAATCAGGGGCAGGATTATGGCTACACCTTC. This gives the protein CASNQGQDYGYTF.

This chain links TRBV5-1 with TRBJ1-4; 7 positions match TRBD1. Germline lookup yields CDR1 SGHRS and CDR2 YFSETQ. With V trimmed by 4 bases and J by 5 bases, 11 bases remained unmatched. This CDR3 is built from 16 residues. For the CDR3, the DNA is TGCGCCAGCAGCCCAACCCGGACAGGTGAAAATGAAAAACTGTTTTTT. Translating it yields CASSPTRTGENEKLFF. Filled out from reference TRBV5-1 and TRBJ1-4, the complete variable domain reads KAGVTQTPRYLIKTRGQQVTLSCSPISGHRSVSWYQQTPGQGLQFLFEYFSETQRNKGNFPGRFSGRQFSNSRSEMNVSTLELGDSALYLCASSPTRTGENEKLFFGSGTQLSVL.

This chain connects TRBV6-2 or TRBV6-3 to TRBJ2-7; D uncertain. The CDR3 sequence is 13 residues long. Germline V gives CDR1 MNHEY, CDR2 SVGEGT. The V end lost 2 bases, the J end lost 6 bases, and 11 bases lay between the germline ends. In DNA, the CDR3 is TGTGCCAGCAGTTACGTGGGTGGCGGCGAGCAGTACTTC. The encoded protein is CASSYVGGGEQYF.

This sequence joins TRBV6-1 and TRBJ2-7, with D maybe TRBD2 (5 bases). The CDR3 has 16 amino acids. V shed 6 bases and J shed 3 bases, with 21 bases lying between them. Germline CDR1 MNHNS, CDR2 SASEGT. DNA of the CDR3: TGTGCCAGCAGGGAAAACGCAGGACTCCTAAGCTACGAGCAGTACTTC. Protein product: CASRENAGLLSYEQYF.

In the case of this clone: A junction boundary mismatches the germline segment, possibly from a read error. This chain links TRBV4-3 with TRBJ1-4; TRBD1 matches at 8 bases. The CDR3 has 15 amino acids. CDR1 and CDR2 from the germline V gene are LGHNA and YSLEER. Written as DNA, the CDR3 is TGCGCCAGCAGCGAAGAAGTGGGACAGGATGAAAAACTGTTTTTT. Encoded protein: CASSEEVGQDEKLFF.

This CDR3 reads CSVIPPGGQETQYF. The DNA for the CDR3 is TGCAGCGTTATTCCTCCAGGGGGCCAAGAGACCCAGTACTTC. The chain carries TRBV29-1 and TRBJ2-5; 7 nucleotides line up with TRBD1. Germline values: CDR1 SQVTM, CDR2 ANQGSEA. This CDR3 spans 14 amino acids. V shed 5 bases, J shed 1 base, and the junction held 7 bases outside the gene matches.

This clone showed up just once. CDR3 sequence (DNA): TGTGCCAGCAGTGGGAACAGGAACACTGAAGCTTTCTTT. Protein: CASSGNRNTEAFF. V is TRBV2 and J is TRBJ1-1; no clear D gene. Trimming left V 4 bases short and J 1 base short, with 7 bases between. CDR3 size: 13 residues. CDR1 and CDR2 from the germline V gene are SNHLY and FYNNEI.

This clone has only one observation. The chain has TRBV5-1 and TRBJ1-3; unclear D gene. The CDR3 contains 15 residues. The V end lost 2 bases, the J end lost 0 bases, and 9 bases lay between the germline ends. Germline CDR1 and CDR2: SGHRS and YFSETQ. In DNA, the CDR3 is TGCGCCAGCAGCTTCGCGGCAGACTCTGGAAACACCATATATTTT. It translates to CASSFAADSGNTIYF.

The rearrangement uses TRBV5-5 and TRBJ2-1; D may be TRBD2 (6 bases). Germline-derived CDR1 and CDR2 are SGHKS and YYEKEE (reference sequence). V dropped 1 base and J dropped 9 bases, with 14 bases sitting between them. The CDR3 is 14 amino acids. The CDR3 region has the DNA TGTGCCAGCAGCTTGTCACTCGGGAGCATTGAGCAGTTCTTC. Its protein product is CASSLSLGSIEQFF. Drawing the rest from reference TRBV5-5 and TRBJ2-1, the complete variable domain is DAGVTQSPTHLIKTRGQQVTLRCSPISGHKSVSWYQQVLGQGPQFIFQYYEKEERGRGNFPDRFSARQFPNYSSELNVNALLLGDSALYLCASSLSLGSIEQFFGPGTRLTVL.

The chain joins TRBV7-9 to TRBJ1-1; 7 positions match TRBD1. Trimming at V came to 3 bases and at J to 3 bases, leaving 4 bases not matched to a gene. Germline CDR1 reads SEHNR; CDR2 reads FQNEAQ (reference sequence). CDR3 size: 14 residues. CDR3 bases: TGTGCCAGCAGCTTTGGTGACAGGGACACTGAAGCTTTCTTT. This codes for CASSFGDRDTEAFF.

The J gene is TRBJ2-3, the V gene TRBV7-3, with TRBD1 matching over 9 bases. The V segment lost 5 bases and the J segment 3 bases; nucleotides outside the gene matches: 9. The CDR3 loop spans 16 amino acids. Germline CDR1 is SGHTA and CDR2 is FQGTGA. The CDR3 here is CASSNTGGSGTDTQYF. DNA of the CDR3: TGTGCCAGCAGCAACACAGGGGGCTCGGGAACAGATACGCAGTATTTT.

The CDR3 bases are TGTGCCAGCAGCCAAATGGCGACTAGCGGGATGTATGAGCAGTTCTTC. Translated, it gives CASSQMATSGMYEQFF. The chain uses TRBV3-1 (or the pseudogene TRBV3-2) and TRBJ2-1, with 11 bases fitting TRBD2. CDR1 LGHDT and CDR2 YNNKEL come from the germline V gene (reference sequence). CDR3 size: 16 residues. V trimming: 2 bases; J trimming: 8 bases; junction bases outside the gene matches: 8.

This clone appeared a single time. Here the CDR3 reads CASSSTLGLAGGNEQFF. CDR3 DNA: TGTGCCAGCAGTTCCACCCTCGGACTAGCGGGGGGGAATGAGCAGTTCTTC. The chain is built from TRBV27 and TRBJ2-1; 15 bases match TRBD2. With 4 bases clipped from V and 7 bases from J, the junction kept 8 bases outside the gene matches. CDR1 and CDR2 (germline): MNHEY, SMNVEV (reference sequence). There are 17 residues in the CDR3.

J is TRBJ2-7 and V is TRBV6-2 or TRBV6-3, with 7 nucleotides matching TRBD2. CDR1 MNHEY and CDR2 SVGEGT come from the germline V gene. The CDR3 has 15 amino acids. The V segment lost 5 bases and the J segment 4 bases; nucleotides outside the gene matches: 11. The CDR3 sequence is CASSPVGGSVYEQYF. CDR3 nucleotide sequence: TGTGCCAGCAGTCCCGTCGGCGGGAGTGTATACGAGCAGTACTTC.

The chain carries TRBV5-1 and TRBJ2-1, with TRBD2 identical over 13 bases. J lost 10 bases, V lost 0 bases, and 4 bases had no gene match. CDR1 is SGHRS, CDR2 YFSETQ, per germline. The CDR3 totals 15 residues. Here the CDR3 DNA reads TGCGCCAGCAGCTTGGTTGTGGGACTAGCGGGGGAGCAGTTCTTC. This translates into CASSLVVGLAGEQFF.

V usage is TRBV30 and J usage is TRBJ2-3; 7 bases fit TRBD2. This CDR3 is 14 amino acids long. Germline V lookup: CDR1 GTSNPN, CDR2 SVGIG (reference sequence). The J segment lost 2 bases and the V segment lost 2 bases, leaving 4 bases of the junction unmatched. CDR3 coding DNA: TGTGCCTGGAGTAGCGGGACCTCCACAGATACGCAGTATTTT. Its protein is CAWSSGTSTDTQYF. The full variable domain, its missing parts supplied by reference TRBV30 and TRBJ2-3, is SQTIHQWPATLVQPVGSPLSLECTVEGTSNPNLYWYRQAAGRGLQLLFYSVGIGQISSEVPQNLSASRPQDRQFILSSKKLLLSDSGFYLCAWSSGTSTDTQYFGPGTRLTVL.

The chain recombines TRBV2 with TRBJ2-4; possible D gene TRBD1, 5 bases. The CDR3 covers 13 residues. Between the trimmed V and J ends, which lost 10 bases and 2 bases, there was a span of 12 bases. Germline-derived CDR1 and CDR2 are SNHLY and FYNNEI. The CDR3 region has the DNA TGTGCCACCTCCTGGGGCCCCAAAAACATTCAGTACTTC. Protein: CATSWGPKNIQYF.